This T cell receptor (beta chain) emerged from a study of cytomegalovirus exposure and HLA in healthy donors. PCR primers comprised 60 Vbeta and 13 Jbeta primers. Profiling relied on immunoSEQ multiplex PCR, and the TCRdb table lists in-frame clones only, not all of them. The sample has under 150,000 clones; 9.5% are singletons. CDR3 length equals 15 residues. The ends lost 0 bases at V and 7 bases at J; junction bases unmatched: 6. Germline values: CDR1 SGHRS, CDR2 YFSETQ. Sequenced: PBMCs. This TCR came from a man between 25 and 39 years old in good health and CMV-seronegative. The V gene is TRBV5-1, the J gene TRBJ2-2; 7 nucleotides match TRBD2. The chain's CDR3 is CASSLVAGANGELFF. In nucleotides, the CDR3 is TGCGCCAGCAGCTTGGTGGCGGGAGCTAACGGGGAGCTGTTTTTT.